This T cell receptor beta chain was profiled in a study of early stage breast cancer tumors. V shed 2 bases, J shed 6 bases, and the junction held 7 bases outside the gene matches. The CDR3 runs to 15 residues. Germline values: CDR1 MDHEN, CDR2 SYDVKM. Measured with immunoSEQ multiplex PCR; TCRdb has only the in-frame clones, and not every one. The sample yields about 31,000 clones, roughly four fifths seen once. The origin of this receptor is a person aged 35 to 50 with breast cancer. The chain couples TRBV28 to TRBJ2-7; TRBD2 matches at 10 bases. Input material: blood. The CDR3: CASSLRSSGSSEQYF. CDR3 nucleotides: TGTGCCAGCAGTTTAAGGTCTAGCGGGAGTAGCGAGCAGTACTTC.